Below are 4 T cell receptor beta chains sequenced from a single sample in a study of T-cell reconstitution after alpha-beta-depleted transplantation in children. A library of TCRbeta sequences, prepared with unique molecular identifiers, was generated. Each CDR3 protein is one row after TCRdb ran MiXCR on the PCR reads. The table lists about 980,000 distinct CDR3 sequences, roughly 31% of them singletons, with more than 25% in the top ten. The material was PBMCs, mostly from graft donor cells, obtained 360 days after TCRalphabeta/CD19-depleted stem cell transplant. The source is a boy younger than two who had a stem cell transplant for SCID, so the T cells may come from the graft donor.

This clonotype appeared many times. The junction and the germline gene differ at one end; a read error may be behind it. This chain joins TRBV5-1 and TRBJ2-7; TRBD2 matches at 7 bases. Germline lookup yields CDR1 SGHRS and CDR2 YFSETQ. The CDR3 is made up of 11 amino acids. Here the CDR3 DNA reads TGTGCCAGCAGTTTAGCGGGCGAGCAGTACTTC. It codes for CASSLAGEQYF.

The chain carries TRBV10-3 and TRBJ2-1, with 10 bases matching TRBD2. CDR1 ENHRY and CDR2 SYGVKD come from the germline V gene. The CDR3 extends over 15 amino acids. V lost 5 bases to trimming and J lost 1 base; unmatched junction nucleotides: 2. CDR3 amino acids: CAISLAGASYNEQFF. The CDR3 DNA is TGTGCCATCAGTCTAGCGGGGGCTTCCTACAATGAGCAGTTCTTC.

For the CDR3, the DNA is TGTGCCAGCAGTTCGACTAGCGGGGGGAGGTGGAATGAGCAGTTCTTC. This sequence encodes CASSSTSGGRWNEQFF. The chain employs TRBV6-5 and TRBJ2-1; 13 positions agree with TRBD2. V was clipped by 4 bases and J by 7 bases; unmatched bases: 7. This CDR3 has 16 amino acids. The germline V gene encodes CDR1 MNHEY and CDR2 SVGAGI.

The J gene is TRBJ2-1, the V gene TRBV6-2 or TRBV6-3, with D perhaps TRBD2 (7 bases). Germline V gene sequence: CDR1 MNHEY, CDR2 SVGEGT. The CDR3 spans 17 residues. V lost 0 bases, J lost 4 bases, and 16 bases lay in between. The CDR3 sequence is CASSYSPPGGRYNEQFF. As DNA, the CDR3 is TGTGCCAGCAGTTACTCCCCCCCGGGGGGCCGGTACAATGAGCAGTTCTTC.